Each of the 9 T cell receptor beta chains below was sequenced from the same sample in a study of T cell responses to AZD1222 COVID-19 vaccine. Only in-frame clones appear in the TCRdb table, and some are missing; sequencing was by immunoSEQ multiplex PCR. Of a few hundred thousand clones in the sample, roughly 93% were seen once. Specimen: peripheral blood, collected on day 0 of AZD1222 vaccination. The receptor set was obtained from an adult in good health.

The count of this clone is one. The chain has TRBV2 and TRBJ2-3; 9 nucleotides agree with TRBD2. Germline CDR1 and CDR2: SNHLY and FYNNEI. The CDR3 covers 16 residues. The V gene end was trimmed by 3 bases and the J gene end by 2 bases; junction bases not matched to a gene: 6. The CDR3 bases are TGTGCCAGCAGTGATGGGGGACTAGCCCTCACAGATACGCAGTATTTT. It encodes CASSDGGLALTDTQYF.

Here the CDR3 reads CASTPARSTEAFF. The DNA of the CDR3 is TGCGCCAGCACTCCGGCGAGGAGCACTGAAGCTTTCTTT. The V call is TRBV5-1, the J call TRBJ1-1; D is uncertain. The CDR3 consists of 13 residues. Germline CDR1 is SGHRS and CDR2 is YFSETQ. With 6 bases removed from V and 4 bases from J, the gap between germline ends came to 13 bases.

This chain joins TRBV9 and TRBJ2-1; 7 bases are a match to TRBD1. Germline CDR1 and CDR2: SGDLS and YYNGEE. This CDR3 has 17 amino acids. After removal of 4 bases from V and 0 bases from J, the junction contained 10 bases not matched to a gene. Written as DNA, the CDR3 is TGTGCCAGCAGCCCACGGAAGGACAGGAGCTCCTACAATGAGCAGTTCTTC. Its translation: CASSPRKDRSSYNEQFF. The full variable domain, with the rest looked up from reference TRBV9 and TRBJ2-1, is DSGVTQTPKHLITATGQRVTLRCSPRSGDLSVYWYQQSLDQGLQFLIQYYNGEERAKGNILERFSAQQFPDLHSELNLSSLELGDSALYFCASSPRKDRSSYNEQFFGPGTRLTVL.

The chain uses TRBV7-8 and TRBJ1-5; tentatively, D is TRBD1 (6 bases). There are 14 residues in the CDR3. Per germline, CDR1 SGHVS and CDR2 FQNEAQ. Between the trimmed V and J ends, which lost 2 bases and 5 bases, there was a span of 10 bases. Written as DNA, the CDR3 is TGTGCCAGCAGCTTATTACAGGGCCATCAGCCCCAGCATTTT. Amino acid sequence: CASSLLQGHQPQHF.

The CDR3 DNA is TGTGCCAGCAGGCAGGATCTCTCTGGAAACACCATATATTTT. The encoded protein is CASRQDLSGNTIYF. The chain links TRBV2 to TRBJ1-3; unclear D gene. Germline CDR1 SNHLY, CDR2 FYNNEI. The V and J ends lost 6 bases and 0 bases respectively, with 9 bases between them. This CDR3 contains 14 residues.

This chain connects TRBV29-1 to TRBJ2-1; 7 nucleotides agree with TRBD2. Trimming removed 5 bases from V and 3 bases from J; junction bases left unmatched: 4. The CDR3 consists of 13 residues. The germline V gene encodes CDR1 SQVTM and CDR2 ANQGSEA. CDR3 protein: CSVSSGVYNEQFF. The CDR3 DNA is TGCAGCGTTTCAAGCGGGGTCTACAATGAGCAGTTCTTC.

This clone was counted a single time. The V gene is TRBV18, the J gene TRBJ1-5; tentatively, D is TRBD1 (5 bases). Trimming took 6 bases from V and 7 from J, leaving 22 bases between them. Germline CDR1 is KGHSH and CDR2 is LQKENI. This CDR3 contains 16 residues. CDR3 sequence: CASSDIVRGWDQPQHF. The CDR3 region has the DNA TGTGCCAGCTCGGATATAGTAAGGGGTTGGGACCAGCCCCAGCATTTT.

The chain couples TRBV18 to TRBJ2-3, with 11 bases matching TRBD2. This CDR3 region has 17 residues. Trimming cost V 4 bases and J 1 base; bases outside gene matches: 7. Germline values: CDR1 KGHSH, CDR2 LQKENI. CDR3 amino acids: CASSLKSSGGRTDTQYF. CDR3 nucleotides: TGTGCCAGCTCACTAAAGTCTAGCGGGGGGCGCACAGATACGCAGTATTTT.

The genes are TRBV7-2 and TRBJ2-7; the D gene is possibly TRBD2 (5 bases). Trimming pared 2 bases from V and 3 bases from J, leaving 14 bases between. CDR3 length: 15 residues. Germline loops: CDR1 SGHTA, CDR2 FQGNSA. CDR3 amino acids: CASSLTGWGDYEQYF. The CDR3 bases are TGTGCCAGCAGCTTAACGGGATGGGGAGACTACGAGCAGTACTTC.